This T cell receptor (beta chain) was identified in a study of T-cell memory formation after mild COVID-19. Points from the study as a whole: Clones that contracted from day 15 to 85 had balanced CD4/CD8; later expanders were CD4+ biased. Pre-infection memory already had some responding clones, implying cross-reactive memory joined.

The CDR3 sequence is 16 residues long. From germline, CDR1 is KGHDR and CDR2 SFDVKD. V gave up 4 bases and J gave up 8 bases; unmatched junction bases: 9. For this clonotype: The target antigen is unknown.

It was 5'RACE with constant-segment primers that produced the TCR alpha and TCR beta cDNA libraries, which carried sample barcodes and UMIs. From the 5' RACE reads, TCRdb called clonotypes with MiXCR, one entry per CDR3 protein. The sample consists of 450,000 to 650,000 distinct CDR3 sequences, about 20% of them appearing once. The genes are TRBV24-1 and TRBJ1-4, with TRBD1 matching 10 bases. The sample was PBMCs or a T cell subset sorted from them (not recorded which). The clonotype comes from an adult woman who had mild COVID-19 (a few samples of this study predate the infection). Cell type and time point are not known. CDR3 residues: CATSDSSTGGREKLFF. In nucleotides, the CDR3 is TGTGCCACCAGTGACTCTTCGACAGGGGGCAGAGAAAAACTGTTTTTT.